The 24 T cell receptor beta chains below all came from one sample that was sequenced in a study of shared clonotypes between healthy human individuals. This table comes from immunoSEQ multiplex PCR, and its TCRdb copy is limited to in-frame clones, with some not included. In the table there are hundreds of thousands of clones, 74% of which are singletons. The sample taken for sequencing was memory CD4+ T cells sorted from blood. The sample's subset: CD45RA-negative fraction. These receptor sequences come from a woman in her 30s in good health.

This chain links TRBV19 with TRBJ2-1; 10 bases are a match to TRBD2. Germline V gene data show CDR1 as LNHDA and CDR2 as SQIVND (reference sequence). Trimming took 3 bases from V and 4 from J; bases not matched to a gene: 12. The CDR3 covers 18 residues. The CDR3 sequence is CASSIQPRSGLAYNEQFF. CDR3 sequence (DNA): TGTGCCAGTAGTATTCAGCCTCGGTCGGGACTAGCGTACAATGAGCAGTTCTTC.

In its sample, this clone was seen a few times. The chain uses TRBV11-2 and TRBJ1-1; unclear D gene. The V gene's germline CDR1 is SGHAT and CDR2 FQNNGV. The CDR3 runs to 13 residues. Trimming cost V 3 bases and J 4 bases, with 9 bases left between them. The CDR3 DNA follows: TGTGCCAGCAGCTTCGGGGAGCTCACTGAAGCTTTCTTT. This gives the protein CASSFGELTEAFF.

The CDR3 loop is CASSYGTSGRADEQYF. The CDR3 coding sequence is TGTGCCAGCAGTTACGGGACTAGCGGGAGGGCGGACGAGCAGTACTTC. The rearrangement joins TRBV6-5 to TRBJ2-7; 16 nucleotides line up with TRBD2. Germline CDR1 is MNHEY and CDR2 is SVGAGI. V dropped 2 bases and J dropped 5; count of bases not matched to a gene: 3. The length of the CDR3 is 16 residues.

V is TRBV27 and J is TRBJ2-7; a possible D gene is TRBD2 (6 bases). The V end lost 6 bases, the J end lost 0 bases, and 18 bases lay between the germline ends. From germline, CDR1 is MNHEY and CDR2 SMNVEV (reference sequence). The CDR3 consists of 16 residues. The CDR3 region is CASSLGRTGVSYEQYF. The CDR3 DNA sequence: TGTGCCAGCAGCCTGGGAAGGACGGGGGTCTCCTACGAGCAGTACTTC.

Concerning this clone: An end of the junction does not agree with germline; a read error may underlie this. CDR3 loop: CASTLGTVAETQYF. CDR3 nucleotides: TGTGCCAGCACCTTAGGGACAGTGGCAGAGACCCAGTACTTC. The genes are TRBV7-9 and TRBJ2-5, with 7 positions matching TRBD1. The CDR3 loop spans 14 amino acids. Germline V gene data show CDR1 as SEHNR and CDR2 as FQNEAQ (reference sequence).

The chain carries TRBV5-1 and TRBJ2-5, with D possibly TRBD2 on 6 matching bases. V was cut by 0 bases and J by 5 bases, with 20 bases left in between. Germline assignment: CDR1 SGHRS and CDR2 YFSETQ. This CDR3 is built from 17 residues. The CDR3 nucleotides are TGCGCCAGCAGCTTGGCCAATGGTGTAGCGGTGGGGGAGACCCAGTACTTC. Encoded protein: CASSLANGVAVGETQYF.

CDR3 protein: CASSYGREGRVQFF. For the CDR3, the DNA is TGTGCCAGCAGCTACGGGCGGGAGGGCAGAGTGCAGTTCTTC. The V and J genes are TRBV5-5 and TRBJ2-1; 9 bases map to TRBD2. Germline lookup yields CDR1 SGHKS and CDR2 YYEKEE (reference sequence). This CDR3 comprises 14 residues. V was clipped by 3 bases and J by 12 bases; unmatched bases: 10.

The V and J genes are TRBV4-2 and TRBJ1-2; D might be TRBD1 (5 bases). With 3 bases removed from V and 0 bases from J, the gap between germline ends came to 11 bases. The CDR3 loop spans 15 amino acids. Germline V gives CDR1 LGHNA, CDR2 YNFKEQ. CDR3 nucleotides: TGTGCCAGCAGCCACGCCGGGACGACTAACTATGGCTACACCTTC. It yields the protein CASSHAGTTNYGYTF.

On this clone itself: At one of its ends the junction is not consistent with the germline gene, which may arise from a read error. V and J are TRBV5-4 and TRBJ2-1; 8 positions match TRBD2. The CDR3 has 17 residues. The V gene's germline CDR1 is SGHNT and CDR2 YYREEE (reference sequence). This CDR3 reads CASSQYYRAGGGNEQFF. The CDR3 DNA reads TGCGCCAGCAGCCAGTATTACAGGGCGGGAGGTGGCAATGAGCAGTTCTTC.

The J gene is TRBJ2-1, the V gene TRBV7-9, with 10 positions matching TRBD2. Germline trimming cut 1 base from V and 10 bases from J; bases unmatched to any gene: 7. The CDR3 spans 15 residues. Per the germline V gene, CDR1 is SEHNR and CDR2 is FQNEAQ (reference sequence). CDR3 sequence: CASSLGLAGVVEQFF. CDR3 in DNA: TGTGCCAGCAGCTTAGGGCTAGCGGGAGTCGTGGAGCAGTTCTTC.

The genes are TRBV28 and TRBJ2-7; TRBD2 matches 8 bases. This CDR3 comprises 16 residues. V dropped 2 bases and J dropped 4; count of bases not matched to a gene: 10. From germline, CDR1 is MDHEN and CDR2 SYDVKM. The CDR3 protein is CASSLTGGPEKYEQYF. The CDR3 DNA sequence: TGTGCCAGCAGTTTAACGGGAGGGCCAGAAAAGTACGAGCAGTACTTC.

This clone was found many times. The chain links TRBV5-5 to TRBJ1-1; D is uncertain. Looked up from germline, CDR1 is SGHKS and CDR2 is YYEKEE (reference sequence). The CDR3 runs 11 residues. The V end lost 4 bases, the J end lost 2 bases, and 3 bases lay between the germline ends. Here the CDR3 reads CASSLNTEAFF. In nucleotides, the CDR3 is TGTGCCAGCAGCCTTAACACTGAAGCTTTCTTT. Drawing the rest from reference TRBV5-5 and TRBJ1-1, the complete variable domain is DAGVTQSPTHLIKTRGQQVTLRCSPISGHKSVSWYQQVLGQGPQFIFQYYEKEERGRGNFPDRFSARQFPNYSSELNVNALLLGDSALYLCASSLNTEAFFGQGTRLTVV.

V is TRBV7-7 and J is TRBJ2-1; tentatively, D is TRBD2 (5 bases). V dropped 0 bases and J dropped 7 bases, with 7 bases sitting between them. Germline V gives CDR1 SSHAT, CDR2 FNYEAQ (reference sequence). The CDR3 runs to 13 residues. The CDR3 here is CASSLAGGNEQFF. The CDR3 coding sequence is TGTGCCAGCAGCTTAGCAGGCGGGAATGAGCAGTTCTTC.

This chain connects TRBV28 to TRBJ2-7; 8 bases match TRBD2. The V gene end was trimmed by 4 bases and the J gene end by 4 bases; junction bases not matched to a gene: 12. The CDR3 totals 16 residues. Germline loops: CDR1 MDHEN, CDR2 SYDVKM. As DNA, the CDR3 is TGTGCCAGCAGTTGCCCTAGCGGGCTTGGTTGTTACGAGCAGTACTTC. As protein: CASSCPSGLGCYEQYF.

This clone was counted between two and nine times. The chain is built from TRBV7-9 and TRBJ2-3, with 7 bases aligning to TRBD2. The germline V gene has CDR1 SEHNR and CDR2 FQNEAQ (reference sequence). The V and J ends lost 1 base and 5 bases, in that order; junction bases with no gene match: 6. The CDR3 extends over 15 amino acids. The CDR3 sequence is CASSLVIAGVDTQYF. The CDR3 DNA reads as TGTGCCAGCAGCTTAGTAATCGCGGGAGTAGATACGCAGTATTTT. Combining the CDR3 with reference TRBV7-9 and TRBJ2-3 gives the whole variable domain DTGVSQNPRHKITKRGQNVTFRCDPISEHNRLYWYRQTLGQGPEFLTYFQNEAQLEKSRLLSDRFSAERPKGSFSTLEIQRTEQGDSAMYLCASSLVIAGVDTQYFGPGTRLTVL.

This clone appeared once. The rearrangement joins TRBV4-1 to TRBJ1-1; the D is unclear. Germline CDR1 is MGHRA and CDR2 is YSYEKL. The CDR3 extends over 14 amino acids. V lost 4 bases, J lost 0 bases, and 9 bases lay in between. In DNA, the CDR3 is TGCGCCAGCAGCCGTCCCGGGATGAACACTGAAGCTTTCTTT. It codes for CASSRPGMNTEAFF.

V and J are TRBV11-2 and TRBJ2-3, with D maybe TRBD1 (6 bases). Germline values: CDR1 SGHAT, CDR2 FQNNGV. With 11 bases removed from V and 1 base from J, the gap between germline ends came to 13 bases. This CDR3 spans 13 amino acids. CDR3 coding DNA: TGTGCCGGTGAGACAGGAGGCACAGATACGCAGTATTTT. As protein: CAGETGGTDTQYF.

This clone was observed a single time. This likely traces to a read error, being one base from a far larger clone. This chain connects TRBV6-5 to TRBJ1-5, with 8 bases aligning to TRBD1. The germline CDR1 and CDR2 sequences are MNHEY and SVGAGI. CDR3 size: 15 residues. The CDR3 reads CASSPRGRGNRPQHF. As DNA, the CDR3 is TGTGCCAGCAGCCCCAGGGGGCGCGGCAATCGGCCCCAGCATTTT.

The CDR3 DNA reads as TGTGCCAGCAGCGCTTCTAGCGGGTATTACGAGCAGTACTTC. As protein: CASSASSGYYEQYF. The chain combines TRBV11-1 with TRBJ2-5; 8 nucleotides line up with TRBD2. The better agreement between TRBJ2-7 and the DNA end casts doubt on the J call. Germline assignment: CDR1 SGHAT and CDR2 FQDESV (reference sequence). This CDR3 has 14 amino acids.

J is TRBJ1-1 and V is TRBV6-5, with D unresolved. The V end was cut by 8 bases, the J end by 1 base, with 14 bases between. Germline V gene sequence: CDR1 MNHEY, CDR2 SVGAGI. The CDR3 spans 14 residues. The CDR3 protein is CASCPTQSNTEAFF. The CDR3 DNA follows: TGTGCCAGCTGTCCGACCCAGTCGAACACTGAAGCTTTCTTT.

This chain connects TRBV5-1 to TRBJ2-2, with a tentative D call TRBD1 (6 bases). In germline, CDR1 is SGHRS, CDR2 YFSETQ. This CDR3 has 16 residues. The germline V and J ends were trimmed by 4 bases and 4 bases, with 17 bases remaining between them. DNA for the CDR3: TGCGCCAGCAGCCTACAGGGATCTTCGGGCACCGGGGAGCTGTTTTTT. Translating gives CASSLQGSSGTGELFF.

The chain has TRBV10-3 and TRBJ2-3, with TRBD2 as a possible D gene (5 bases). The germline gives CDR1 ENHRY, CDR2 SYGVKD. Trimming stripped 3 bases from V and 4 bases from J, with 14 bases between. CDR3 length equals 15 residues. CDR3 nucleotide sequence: TGTGCCATCAGTGAAGGTCTAGCTCGCGCAGATACGCAGTATTTT. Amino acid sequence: CAISEGLARADTQYF.

Here the CDR3 DNA reads TGTGCCTGGGCCCGGGGGGCGCTGGACACTGAAGCTTTCTTT. Translation gives CAWARGALDTEAFF. The chain combines TRBV30 with TRBJ1-1; D might be TRBD1 (6 bases). Germline V gene sequence: CDR1 GTSNPN, CDR2 SVGIG (reference sequence). The V end was cut by 5 bases, the J end by 3 bases, with 16 bases between. This CDR3 comprises 14 residues. The whole variable domain, filled in from reference TRBV30 and TRBJ1-1, reads SQTIHQWPATLVQPVGSPLSLECTVEGTSNPNLYWYRQAAGRGLQLLFYSVGIGQISSEVPQNLSASRPQDRQFILSSKKLLLSDSGFYLCAWARGALDTEAFFGQGTRLTVV.

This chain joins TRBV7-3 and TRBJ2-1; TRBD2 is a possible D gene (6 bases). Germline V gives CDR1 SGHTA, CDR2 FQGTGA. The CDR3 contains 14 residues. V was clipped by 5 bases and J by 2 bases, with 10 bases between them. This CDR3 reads CASSRDSTYNEQFF. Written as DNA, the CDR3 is TGTGCCAGCAGCCGGGACTCAACCTACAATGAGCAGTTCTTC.